These 7 T cell receptor beta chains originate from one sample sequenced in a study of blood T cell repertoires in COVID-19. Produced via immunoSEQ multiplex PCR; TCRdb's table is partial and in-frame only. Found here are about 92,000 clones, roughly 85% of them singletons; the top ten hold over 35%. Sequencing was done on a sample of peripheral blood. These TCRs come from an elderly man with acute or convalescent COVID-19.

The chain recombines TRBV10-3 with TRBJ2-1, with 8 positions matching TRBD1. The CDR3 contains 15 residues. From germline, CDR1 is ENHRY and CDR2 SYGVKD. The V gene end was trimmed by 6 bases and the J gene end by 5 bases; junction bases not matched to a gene: 9. The CDR3 loop is CAIRLDRGLHNEQFF. In DNA, the CDR3 is TGTGCCATCAGGTTAGACAGGGGTCTACACAATGAGCAGTTCTTC.

This clone came up once. The chain combines TRBV18 with TRBJ2-5, with TRBD2 as a possible D gene (6 bases). The germline V and J ends were trimmed by 0 bases and 5 bases, with 16 bases remaining between them. Germline loops: CDR1 KGHSH, CDR2 LQKENI. The CDR3 is 16 amino acids. CDR3 residues: CASSPPTGVAGETQYF. CDR3 DNA sequence: TGTGCCAGCTCACCACCTACGGGAGTGGCTGGTGAGACCCAGTACTTC.

The chain combines TRBV28 with TRBJ1-5, with D maybe TRBD1 (5 bases). The CDR3 has 12 residues. Trimming cost V 7 bases and J 4 bases, with 8 bases left between them. CDR1 and CDR2 (germline): MDHEN, SYDVKM. CDR3 loop: CASTGMNQPQHF. The CDR3 coding sequence is TGTGCCAGCACAGGGATGAATCAGCCCCAGCATTTT.

The CDR3 sequence is CASSGHSPYEQYF. The CDR3 DNA reads as TGTGCCAGCAGTGGTCACAGCCCCTACGAGCAGTACTTC. The genes are TRBV7-2 and TRBJ2-7, with D unclear. This CDR3 comprises 13 residues. V lost 6 bases, J lost 2 bases, and 11 bases lay in between. Germline-derived CDR1 and CDR2 are SGHTA and FQGNSA.

V gene TRBV19 combines with J gene TRBJ2-2; 8 nucleotides agree with TRBD1. The germline V gene has CDR1 LNHDA and CDR2 SQIVND (reference sequence). This CDR3 contains 13 residues. Trimming removed 4 bases from V and 6 bases from J; junction bases left unmatched: 1. CDR3 amino acids: CASSTRGPGELFF. In DNA, the CDR3 is TGTGCCAGTAGTACCAGGGGGCCCGGGGAGCTGTTTTTT. The full variable domain, in which reference TRBV19 and TRBJ2-2 provide the parts outside the CDR3, is DGGITQSPKYLFRKEGQNVTLSCEQNLNHDAMYWYRQDPGQGLRLIYYSQIVNDFQKGDIAEGYSVSREKKESFPLTVTSAQKNPTAFYLCASSTRGPGELFFGEGSRLTVL.

The chain employs TRBV6-5 and TRBJ2-1, with 11 bases lining up with TRBD2. This CDR3 spans 14 amino acids. Germline-derived CDR1 and CDR2 are MNHEY and SVGAGI. The J segment lost 7 bases and the V segment lost 5 bases, leaving 4 bases of the junction unmatched. CDR3 nucleotide sequence: TGTGCCAGCAGTCCCGGGACTAGCGGTAATGAGCAGTTCTTC. Its translation is CASSPGTSGNEQFF.

This clone is a singleton in its sample. The chain joins TRBV19 to TRBJ2-6; TRBD1 matches at 8 bases. Unmatched junction bases numbered 4, after V lost 3 bases and J lost 0 bases. In germline, CDR1 is LNHDA, CDR2 SQIVND (reference sequence). This CDR3 comprises 17 residues. The CDR3: CASSIFQGASGANVLTF. Written as DNA, the CDR3 is TGTGCCAGTAGTATCTTCCAGGGGGCCTCTGGGGCCAACGTCCTGACTTTC. The whole variable domain, remainder taken from reference TRBV19 and TRBJ2-6, is DGGITQSPKYLFRKEGQNVTLSCEQNLNHDAMYWYRQDPGQGLRLIYYSQIVNDFQKGDIAEGYSVSREKKESFPLTVTSAQKNPTAFYLCASSIFQGASGANVLTFGAGSRLTVL.